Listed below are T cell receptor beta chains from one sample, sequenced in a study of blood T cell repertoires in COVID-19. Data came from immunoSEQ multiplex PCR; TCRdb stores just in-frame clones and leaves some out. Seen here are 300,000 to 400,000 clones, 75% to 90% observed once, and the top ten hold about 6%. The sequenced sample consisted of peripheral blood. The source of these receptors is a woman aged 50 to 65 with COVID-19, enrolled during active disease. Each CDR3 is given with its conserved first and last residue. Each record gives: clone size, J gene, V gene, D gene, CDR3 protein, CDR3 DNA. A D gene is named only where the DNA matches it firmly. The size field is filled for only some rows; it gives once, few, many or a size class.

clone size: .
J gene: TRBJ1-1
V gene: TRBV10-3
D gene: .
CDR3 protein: CASKQGMNTEAFF
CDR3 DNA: TGTGCCAGCAAACAGGGCATGAACACTGAAGCTTTCTTT

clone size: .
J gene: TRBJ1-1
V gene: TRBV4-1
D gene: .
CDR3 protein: CASSFKVGQGNTEAFF
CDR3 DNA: TGCGCCAGCAGCTTTAAGGTTGGGCAGGGTAACACTGAAGCTTTCTTT

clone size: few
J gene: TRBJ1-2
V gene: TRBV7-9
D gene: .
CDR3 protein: CASSPSDLGEGYTF
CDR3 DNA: TGTGCCAGCAGCCCATCGGACCTTGGGGAGGGCTACACCTTC

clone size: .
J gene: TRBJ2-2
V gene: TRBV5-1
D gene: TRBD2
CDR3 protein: CASSPRTLAGGPGTGELFF
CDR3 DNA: TGCGCCAGCAGCCCGAGGACTCTAGCGGGAGGGCCCGGCACCGGGGAGCTGTTTTTT

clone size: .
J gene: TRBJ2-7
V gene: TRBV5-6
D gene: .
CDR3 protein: CASGRSAYEQYF
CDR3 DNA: TGTGCCAGCGGTCGGAGCGCCTACGAGCAGTACTTC

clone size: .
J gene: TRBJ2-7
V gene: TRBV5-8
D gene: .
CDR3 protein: CASSFSRLEQYF
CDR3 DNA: TGTGCCAGCAGCTTTTCCAGACTCGAGCAGTACTTC

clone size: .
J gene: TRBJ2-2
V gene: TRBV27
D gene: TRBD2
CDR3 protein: CASPYFNRGLAGGTGELFF
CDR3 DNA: TGTGCCAGCCCTTACTTTAATCGGGGACTAGCGGGAGGGACCGGGGAGCTGTTTTTT

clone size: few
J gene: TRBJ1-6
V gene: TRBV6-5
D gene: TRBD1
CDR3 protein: CASRLRGWFNSPLHF
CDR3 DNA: TGTGCCAGCCGACTCAGGGGGTGGTTTAATTCACCCCTCCACTTT

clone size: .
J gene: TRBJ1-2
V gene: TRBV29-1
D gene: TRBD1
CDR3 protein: CSVEGQGNYGYTF
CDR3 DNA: TGCAGCGTTGAAGGACAGGGCAACTATGGCTACACCTTC

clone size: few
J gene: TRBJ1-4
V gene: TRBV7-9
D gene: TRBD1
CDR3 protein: CASSSPFMRGREKLFF
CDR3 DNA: TGTGCCAGCAGCTCGCCATTCATGAGGGGGCGGGAAAAACTGTTTTTT

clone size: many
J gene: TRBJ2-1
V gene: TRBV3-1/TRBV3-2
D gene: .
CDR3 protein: CASSQARVRSQFF
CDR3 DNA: TGTGCCAGCAGCCAAGCTCGGGTGAGGTCACAGTTCTTC

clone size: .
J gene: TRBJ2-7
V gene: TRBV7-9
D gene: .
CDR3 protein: CASSLTGGRIEQYF
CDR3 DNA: TGTGCCAGCAGCTTAACGGGTGGAAGGATTGAGCAGTACTTC

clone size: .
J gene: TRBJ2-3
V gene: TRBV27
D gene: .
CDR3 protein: CASSGLRTPGDTQYF
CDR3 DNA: TGTGCCAGCAGTGGCCTCCGGACTCCTGGCGATACGCAGTATTTT

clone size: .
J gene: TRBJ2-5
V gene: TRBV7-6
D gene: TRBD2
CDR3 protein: CASSLLEVSGIQETQYF
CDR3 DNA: TGTGCCAGCAGCTTACTCGAGGTTAGCGGGATCCAAGAGACCCAGTACTTC

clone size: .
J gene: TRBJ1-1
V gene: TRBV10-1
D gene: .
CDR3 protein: CASSGNTIEAFF
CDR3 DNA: TGCGCCAGCAGTGGAAATACAATTGAAGCTTTCTTT

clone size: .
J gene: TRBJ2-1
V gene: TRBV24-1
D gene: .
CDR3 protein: CATSGNAGPNEQFF
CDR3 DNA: TGTGCCACCAGTGGTAATGCAGGGCCCAATGAGCAGTTCTTC

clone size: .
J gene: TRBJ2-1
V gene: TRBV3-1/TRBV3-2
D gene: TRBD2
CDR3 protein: CASSQDGLAGGGTYNEQFF
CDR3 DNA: TGTGCCAGCAGCCAAGATGGGCTAGCGGGAGGTGGCACCTACAATGAGCAGTTCTTC

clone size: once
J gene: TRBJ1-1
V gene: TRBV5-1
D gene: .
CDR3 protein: CASSLSGDTEAFF
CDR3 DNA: TGCGCCAGCAGCTTGTCAGGGGACACTGAAGCTTTCTTT

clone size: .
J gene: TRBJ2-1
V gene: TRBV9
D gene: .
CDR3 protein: CASSAGIGGYNEQFF
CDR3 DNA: TGTGCCAGCAGCGCCGGGATTGGCGGTTACAATGAGCAGTTCTTC

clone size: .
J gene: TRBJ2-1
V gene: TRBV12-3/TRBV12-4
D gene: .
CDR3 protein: CASSYGGYEQFF
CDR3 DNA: TGTGCCAGCAGTTATGGAGGGTATGAGCAGTTCTTC

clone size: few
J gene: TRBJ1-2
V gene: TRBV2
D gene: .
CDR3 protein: CASKVKGLGYGYTF
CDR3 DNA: TGTGCCAGCAAAGTCAAGGGGCTGGGGTATGGCTACACCTTC

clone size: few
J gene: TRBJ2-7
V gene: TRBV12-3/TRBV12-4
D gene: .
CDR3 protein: CASSPSSYEQYF
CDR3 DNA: TGTGCCAGCAGTCCATCCTCCTACGAGCAGTACTTC

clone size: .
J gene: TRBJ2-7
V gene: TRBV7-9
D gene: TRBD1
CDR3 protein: CASSSDRDSYEQYF
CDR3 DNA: TGTGCCAGCAGCTCGGACAGGGATTCCTACGAGCAGTACTTC

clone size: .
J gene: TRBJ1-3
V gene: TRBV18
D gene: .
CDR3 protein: CASSPRQGNTIYF
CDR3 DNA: TGTGCCAGCTCACCCCGACAGGGAAACACCATATATTTT

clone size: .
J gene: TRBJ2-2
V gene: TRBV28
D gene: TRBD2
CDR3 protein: CASSGGRSIGELFF
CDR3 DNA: TGTGCCAGCAGTGGCGGGAGGTCCATCGGGGAGCTGTTTTTT

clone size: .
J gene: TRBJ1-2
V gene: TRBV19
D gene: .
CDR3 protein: CASSTYFPSEFGYTF
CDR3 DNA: TGTGCCAGTAGTACTTATTTCCCTTCGGAGTTTGGCTACACCTTC

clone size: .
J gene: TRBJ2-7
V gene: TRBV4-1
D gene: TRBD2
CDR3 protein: CASSHPGTSGEQYF
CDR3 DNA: TGCGCCAGCAGCCACCCCGGGACTAGCGGCGAGCAGTACTTC

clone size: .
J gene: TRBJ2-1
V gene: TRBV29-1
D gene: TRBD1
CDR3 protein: CSVRTGDEQFF
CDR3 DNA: TGCAGCGTTCGGACAGGCGATGAGCAGTTCTTC

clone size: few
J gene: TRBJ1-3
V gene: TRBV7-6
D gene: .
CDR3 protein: CASSLPDSSGNTIYF
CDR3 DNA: TGTGCCAGCAGCTTACCGGACAGCTCTGGAAACACCATATATTTT

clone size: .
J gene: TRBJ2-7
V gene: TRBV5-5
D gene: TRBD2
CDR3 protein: CASSLLRLAGGGTEQYF
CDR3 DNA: TGTGCCAGCAGCCTCCTAAGACTAGCGGGAGGTGGAACGGAGCAGTACTTC

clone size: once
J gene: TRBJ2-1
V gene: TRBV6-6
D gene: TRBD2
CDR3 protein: CASSFSLAGGAIEQFF
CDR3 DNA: TGTGCCAGCAGTTTTTCACTAGCGGGAGGGGCGATTGAGCAGTTCTTC

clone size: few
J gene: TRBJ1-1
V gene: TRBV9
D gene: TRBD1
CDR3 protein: CASSVGDSGMNTEAFF
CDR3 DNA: TGTGCCAGCAGCGTAGGGGACAGTGGTATGAACACTGAAGCTTTCTTT

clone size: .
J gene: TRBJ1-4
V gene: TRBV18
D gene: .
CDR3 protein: CASSPLEEKLFF
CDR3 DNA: TGTGCCAGCTCACCCCTGGAGGAAAAACTGTTTTTT

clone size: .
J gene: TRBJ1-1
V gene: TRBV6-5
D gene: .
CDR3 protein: CASSYSGRENTEAFF
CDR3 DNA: TGTGCCAGCAGTTACTCCGGGCGGGAGAACACTGAAGCTTTCTTT

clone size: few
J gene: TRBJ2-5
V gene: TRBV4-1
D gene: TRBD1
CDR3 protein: CASSQDRGPEETQYF
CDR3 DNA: TGCGCCAGCAGCCAAGATAGGGGGCCTGAAGAGACCCAGTACTTC

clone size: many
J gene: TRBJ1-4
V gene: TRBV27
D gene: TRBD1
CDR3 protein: CASRGTGGGEKLFF
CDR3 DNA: TGTGCCAGCAGGGGGACAGGGGGTGGCGAAAAACTGTTTTTT

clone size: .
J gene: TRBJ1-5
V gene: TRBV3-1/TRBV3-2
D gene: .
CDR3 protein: CASSQDRQQGDQPQHF
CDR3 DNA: TGTGCCAGCAGCCAAGATCGACAACAAGGCGATCAGCCCCAGCATTTT

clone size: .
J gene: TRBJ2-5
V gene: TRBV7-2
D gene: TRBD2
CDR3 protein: CASSTWRTSGRILQETQYF
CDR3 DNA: TGTGCCAGCAGCACCTGGCGGACTAGCGGGAGGATACTCCAAGAGACCCAGTACTTC

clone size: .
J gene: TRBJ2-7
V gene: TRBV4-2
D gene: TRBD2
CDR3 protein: CASSLAGLAGGSVPYEQYF
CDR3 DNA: TGTGCCAGCAGCCTAGCGGGACTAGCGGGAGGCTCGGTTCCCTACGAGCAGTACTTC

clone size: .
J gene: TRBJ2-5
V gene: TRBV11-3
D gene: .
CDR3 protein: CASSPGLSLETQYF
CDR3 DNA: TGTGCCAGCAGTCCGGGACTGTCCTTGGAGACCCAGTACTTC

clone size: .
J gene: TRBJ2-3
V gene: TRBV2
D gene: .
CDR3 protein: CASRSPLDTQYF
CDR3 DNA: TGTGCCAGCAGATCCCCCTTAGATACGCAGTATTTT

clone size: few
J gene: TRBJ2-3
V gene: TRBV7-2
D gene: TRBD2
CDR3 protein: CASSPVSGREGTDTQYF
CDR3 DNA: TGTGCCAGCAGCCCGGTGAGCGGGAGGGAAGGGACAGATACGCAGTATTTT

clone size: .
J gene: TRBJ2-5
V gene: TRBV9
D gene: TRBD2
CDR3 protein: CASSVGLAAYQETQYF
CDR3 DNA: TGTGCCAGCAGCGTAGGGCTAGCGGCATATCAAGAGACCCAGTACTTC

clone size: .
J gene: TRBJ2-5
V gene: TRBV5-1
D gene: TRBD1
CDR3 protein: CASSHPGTGTQETQYF
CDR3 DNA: TGCGCCAGCAGCCACCCCGGGACAGGGACCCAAGAGACCCAGTACTTC

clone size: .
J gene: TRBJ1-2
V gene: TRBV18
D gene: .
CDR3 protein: CASSPGGANYGYTF
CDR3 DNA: TGTGCCAGCTCACCAGGGGGGGCTAACTATGGCTACACCTTC

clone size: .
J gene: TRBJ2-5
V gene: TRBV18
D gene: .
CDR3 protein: CASSQKAQGRPETQYF
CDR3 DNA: TGTGCCAGCTCACAGAAGGCACAGGGTCGTCCAGAGACCCAGTACTTC

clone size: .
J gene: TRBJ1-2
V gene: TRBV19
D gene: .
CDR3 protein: CASSDATNYGYTF
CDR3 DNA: TGTGCCAGTAGTGATGCGACTAACTATGGCTACACCTTC

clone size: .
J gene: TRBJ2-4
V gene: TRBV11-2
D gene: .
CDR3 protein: CASSLFARGIDIQYF
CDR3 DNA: TGTGCCAGCAGCTTATTCGCCCGAGGGATAGACATTCAGTACTTC

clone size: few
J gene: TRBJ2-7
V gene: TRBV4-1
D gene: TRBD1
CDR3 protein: CASSQPGTGTYEQYF
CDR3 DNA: TGCGCCAGCAGCCAACCCGGGACAGGGACCTACGAGCAGTACTTC

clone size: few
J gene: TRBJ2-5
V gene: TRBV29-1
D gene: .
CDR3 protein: CSVASGGETQYF
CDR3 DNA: TGCAGCGTAGCATCAGGAGGAGAGACCCAGTACTTC

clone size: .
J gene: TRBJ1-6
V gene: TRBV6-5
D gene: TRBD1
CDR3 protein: CASSTTGTDSPLHF
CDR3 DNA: TGTGCCAGCAGTACGACAGGGACGGATTCACCCCTCCACTTT

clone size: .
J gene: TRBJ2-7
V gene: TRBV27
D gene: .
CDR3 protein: CASSYRESYEQYF
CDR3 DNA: TGTGCCAGCAGCTACCGGGAGAGCTACGAGCAGTACTTC

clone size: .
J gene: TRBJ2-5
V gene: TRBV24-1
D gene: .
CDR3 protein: CATSATETQYF
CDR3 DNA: TGTGCCACCAGTGCTACGGAGACCCAGTACTTC

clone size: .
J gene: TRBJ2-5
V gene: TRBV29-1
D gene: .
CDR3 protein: CSVVGQVFAGATQYF
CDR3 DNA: TGCAGCGTTGTGGGACAGGTCTTTGCGGGAGCGACCCAGTACTTC

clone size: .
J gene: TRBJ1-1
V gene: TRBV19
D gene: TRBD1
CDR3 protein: CASTELQGRAEAFF
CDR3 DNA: TGTGCCAGTACCGAATTACAGGGGCGGGCTGAAGCTTTCTTT

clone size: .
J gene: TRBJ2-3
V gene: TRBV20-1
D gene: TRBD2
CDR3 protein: CSARARLATLF
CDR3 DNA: TGCAGTGCTAGAGCCCGACTAGCGACCCTTTTT

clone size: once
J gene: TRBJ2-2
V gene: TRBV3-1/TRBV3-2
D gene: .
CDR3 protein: CASSRRDSVAAGELFF
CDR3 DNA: TGTGCCAGCAGCAGAAGGGACTCCGTGGCGGCCGGGGAGCTGTTTTTT